A single sample is the source of the 3 T cell receptor beta chains below, sequenced in a study of shared clonotypes between healthy human individuals. The assay was immunoSEQ multiplex PCR, and TCRdb's table has in-frame clones only and misses some. The sample yields 2 million to 2.5 million clones, 90% to 97% seen once. The sample comprised naive CD4+ T cells sorted from blood. Indicated subset: CD45RA+ positively selected. The receptor source for this set is a man younger than 35 in good health.

Details on this clone: Additional DNA sequences in this sample encode the identical CDR3. The chain recombines TRBV9 with TRBJ2-7; no clear D gene. Germline CDR1 and CDR2: SGDLS and YYNGEE. The length of the CDR3 is 12 residues. The germline V and J ends were trimmed by 3 bases and 0 bases, with 4 bases remaining between them. The CDR3 region is CASSGSSYEQYF. CDR3 sequence (DNA): TGTGCCAGCAGCGGCTCCTCCTACGAGCAGTACTTC. Based on the CDR3 plus reference TRBV9 and TRBJ2-7, the full variable domain is DSGVTQTPKHLITATGQRVTLRCSPRSGDLSVYWYQQSLDQGLQFLIQYYNGEERAKGNILERFSAQQFPDLHSELNLSSLELGDSALYFCASSGSSYEQYFGPGTRLTVT.

The chain joins TRBV10-1 to TRBJ2-1; D assignment may be TRBD1 or TRBD2 (5 bases each). The CDR3 extends over 15 amino acids. Trimming removed 0 bases at V and 8 bases at J, with 14 bases between. Germline-derived CDR1 and CDR2 are WNHNN and SYGVQD (reference sequence). CDR3 in amino acids: CASSESTARGDEQFF. The CDR3 DNA sequence: TGCGCCAGCAGTGAGTCTACTGCTAGAGGGGATGAGCAGTTCTTC.

This clone was observed once. The chain carries TRBV25-1 and TRBJ1-1, with TRBD1 identical over 11 bases. The V gene end was trimmed by 3 bases and the J gene end by 0 bases; junction bases not matched to a gene: 9. In germline, CDR1 is MGHDK, CDR2 SYGVNS. The CDR3 has 18 residues. The CDR3 nucleotides are TGTGCCAGCAGTGACCCTCCGGACAGGGGGCGCGTGAACACTGAAGCTTTCTTT. It codes for CASSDPPDRGRVNTEAFF.